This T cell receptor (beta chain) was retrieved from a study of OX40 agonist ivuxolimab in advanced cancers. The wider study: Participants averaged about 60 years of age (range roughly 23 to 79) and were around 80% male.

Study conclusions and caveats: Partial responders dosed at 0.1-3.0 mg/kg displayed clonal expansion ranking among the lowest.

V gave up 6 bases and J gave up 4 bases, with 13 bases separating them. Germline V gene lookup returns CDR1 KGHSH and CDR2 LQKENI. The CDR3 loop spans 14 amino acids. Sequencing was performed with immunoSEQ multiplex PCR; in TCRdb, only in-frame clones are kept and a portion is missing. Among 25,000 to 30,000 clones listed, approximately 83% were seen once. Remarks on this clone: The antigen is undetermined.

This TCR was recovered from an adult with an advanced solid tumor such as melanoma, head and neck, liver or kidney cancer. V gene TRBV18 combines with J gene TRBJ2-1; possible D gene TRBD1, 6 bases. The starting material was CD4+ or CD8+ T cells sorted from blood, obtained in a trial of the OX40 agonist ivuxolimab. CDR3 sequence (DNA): TGTGCCAGCTCGGGGACAACGGTTTACAATGAGCAGTTCTTC. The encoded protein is CASSGTTVYNEQFF.